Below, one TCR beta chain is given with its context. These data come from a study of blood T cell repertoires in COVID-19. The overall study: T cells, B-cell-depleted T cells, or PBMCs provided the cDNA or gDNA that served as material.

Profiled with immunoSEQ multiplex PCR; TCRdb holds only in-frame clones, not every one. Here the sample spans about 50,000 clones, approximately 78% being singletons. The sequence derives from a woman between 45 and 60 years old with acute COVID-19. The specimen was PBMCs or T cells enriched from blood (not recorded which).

CDR3 residues: CASRGRAGDTEAFF. The CDR3 nucleotides are TGTGCCAGCAGGGGTCGGGCGGGTGACACTGAAGCTTTCTTT. V and J are TRBV7-9 and TRBJ1-1; D is uncertain. The V and J ends lost 6 bases and 3 bases respectively, with 14 bases between them. This CDR3 is built from 14 residues. Germline CDR1 SEHNR, CDR2 FQNEAQ (reference sequence).